This T cell receptor (beta chain) was retrieved from a study of blood T cell repertoires in COVID-19. The germline gives CDR1 KGHDR, CDR2 SFDVKD. The CDR3 covers 17 residues. Trimming removed 4 bases from V and 6 bases from J; junction bases left unmatched: 10. Participants' own reports of clinical history determined their cohort assignment. The table came from immunoSEQ multiplex PCR; TCRdb's copy has only in-frame clones and leaves some out. The data contain around 340,000 clones, about nine tenths of them seen just once; the ten biggest clones take up just over 1%. Sequencing used PBMCs or T cells enriched from blood (not recorded which). V gene TRBV24-1 combines with J gene TRBJ2-2; TRBD2 matches 10 bases. The receptor was isolated from a woman in her twenties or thirties who had been exposed to COVID-19. The CDR3 region is CATSDRTSGFRSGELFF. The CDR3 region has the DNA TGTGCCACCAGTGACCGGACTAGCGGCTTTAGATCCGGGGAGCTGTTTTTT.